The T cell receptor (beta chain) described here comes from a study of T-cell reconstitution after alpha-beta-depleted transplantation in children. Study results and caveats: Newly produced T cells mostly provided counts and TCRbeta diversity after one year, as hyperexpanded clones declined. Expanded graft clones, several hundred of them, were reportedly the source of alpha-beta T cells about two months after transplant. The high TCRbeta diversity at day 60 in some patients came from surviving recipient T cells and thymic progenitors.

TCRbeta library preparation incorporated unique molecular identifiers. TCRdb recomputed calls from the PCR reads with MiXCR, one row per CDR3 protein. In the table there are 500,000 to 750,000 distinct CDR3 sequences, 25% to 30% of which are singletons. The CDR3 extends over 17 amino acids. Germline V lookup: CDR1 DFQATT, CDR2 SNEGSKA (reference sequence). V lost 5 bases to trimming and J lost 2 bases; unmatched junction nucleotides: 11. This clonotype was picked up a small number of times. As yet, its antigen is unknown. The chain recombines TRBV20-1 with TRBJ2-3; 12 bases are a match to TRBD2. The sequence came from a boy less than two years old with Wiskott-Aldrich syndrome, due to receive a stem cell transplant. This sample comprised PBMCs, obtained before TCRalphabeta/CD19-depleted stem cell transplant. CDR3 region: CSAAPGTSGLPTDTQYF. The CDR3 coding sequence is TGCAGTGCTGCTCCCGGGACTAGCGGGTTACCCACAGATACGCAGTATTTT.